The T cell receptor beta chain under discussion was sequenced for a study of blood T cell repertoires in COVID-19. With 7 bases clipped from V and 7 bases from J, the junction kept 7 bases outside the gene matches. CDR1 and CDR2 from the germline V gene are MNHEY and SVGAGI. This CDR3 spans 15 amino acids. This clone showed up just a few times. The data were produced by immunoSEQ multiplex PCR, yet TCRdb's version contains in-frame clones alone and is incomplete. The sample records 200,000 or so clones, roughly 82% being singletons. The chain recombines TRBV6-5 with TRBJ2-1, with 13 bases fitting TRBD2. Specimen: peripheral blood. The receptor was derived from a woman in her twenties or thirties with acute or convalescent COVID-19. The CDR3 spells CASITTSGGANEQFF. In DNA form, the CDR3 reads TGTGCCAGCATTACTACTAGCGGGGGGGCAAATGAGCAGTTCTTC.